A selection of T cell receptor beta chains follows, all from one sample in a study of OX40 agonist ivuxolimab in advanced cancers. The table came from immunoSEQ multiplex PCR; TCRdb's copy has only in-frame clones and leaves some out. The sample includes about 58,000 clones, over 70% of them seen just once. Specimen: CD4+ or CD8+ T cells sorted from blood, collected in a trial of the OX40 agonist ivuxolimab. The receptors come from an adult with an advanced solid tumor such as melanoma, head and neck, liver or kidney cancer. Each CDR3 is given with its conserved first and last residue. D genes are given only for firm matches. Size tells how often a clone was seen (once, few, many) or the class of an expanded clone, and some rows leave it out.

j_gene | v_gene | abundance | d_gene | CDR3nt | CDR3aa
TRBJ2-3 | TRBV18 | . | . | TGTGCCAGCTCCTCAGGAGCGGATACGCAGTATTTT | CASSSGADTQYF
TRBJ2-7 | TRBV6-6 | . | TRBD2 | TGTGCCAGCAGTCTCACTAGCGGGGGGACCTACGAGCAGTACTTC | CASSLTSGGTYEQYF
TRBJ1-1 | TRBV5-1 | . | . | TGCGCCAGCAGCTTTTACGGGCTGAACACTGAAGCTTTCTTT | CASSFYGLNTEAFF
TRBJ2-7 | TRBV7-2 | . | . | TGTGCCAGCAGCCGAGCGGACCGGAAATACGAGCAGTACTTC | CASSRADRKYEQYF
TRBJ1-1 | TRBV5-4 | . | . | TGTGCCAGCAGCAACTCAGGGGCGCTGAACACTGAAGCTTTCTTT | CASSNSGALNTEAFF
TRBJ2-1 | TRBV4-2 | once | TRBD2 | TGTGCCAGCAGCCCACAGCGGGAGGGCCTTGGTGAGCAGTTCTTC | CASSPQREGLGEQFF
TRBJ1-5 | TRBV19 | few | . | TGTGCCAGTAGTATTCGAAGTCGGGGGGGAGGCAATCAGCCCCAGCATTTT | CASSIRSRGGGNQPQHF
TRBJ2-2 | TRBV27 | . | . | TGTGCCAGCCAAAATCAGGGCCTACCTGGGGAGCTGTTTTTT | CASQNQGLPGELFF
TRBJ1-5 | TRBV30 | few | . | TGTGCCTGGAGCCGGGGTCTTGAAGCCCAGCATTTT | CAWSRGLEAQHF
TRBJ2-3 | TRBV6-4 | . | TRBD1 | TGTGCCAGCCGGCAGGGGGCGGGCACAGATACGCAGTATTTT | CASRQGAGTDTQYF
TRBJ2-2 | TRBV2 | . | . | TGTGCCAGCCGAGCGGAGACGAACACCGGGGAGCTGTTTTTT | CASRAETNTGELFF
TRBJ1-1 | TRBV10-3 | . | . | TGTGCCATCAGTGAGTCGACGGGCCTTAACACTGAAGCTTTCTTT | CAISESTGLNTEAFF
TRBJ2-5 | TRBV2 | . | . | TGTGCCAGCAGTGACGGGACAGCGGGAGAGACCCAGTACTTC | CASSDGTAGETQYF
TRBJ2-5 | TRBV4-2 | few | . | TGTGCCAGCAGCCGGGACCATCAAGAGACCCAGTACTTC | CASSRDHQETQYF
TRBJ2-7 | TRBV7-6 | . | TRBD1 | TGTGCCAGCAGCCGGGACAGGGACTACGAGCAGTACTTC | CASSRDRDYEQYF
TRBJ2-3 | TRBV28 | . | TRBD2 | TGTGCCAGCAGCACTAGCGGAACCACAGATACGCAGTATTTT | CASSTSGTTDTQYF
TRBJ1-2 | TRBV29-1 | . | . | TGCAGCACTCTGGACAGTAACTATGGCTACACCTTC | CSTLDSNYGYTF
TRBJ2-7 | TRBV7-2 | . | . | TGTGCCAGCAGCTTAGCTGGGCCTTCTTACGAGCAGTACTTC | CASSLAGPSYEQYF
TRBJ2-3 | TRBV6-1 | . | . | TGTGCCAGCAATAACAGACCGCACACAGATACGCAGTATTTT | CASNNRPHTDTQYF
TRBJ1-4 | TRBV6-1 | once | TRBD1 | TGTGCCACGCGATCGGGGGCAGGGGGTGGCGAAAAACTGTTTTTT | CATRSGAGGGEKLFF
TRBJ1-2 | TRBV2 | . | TRBD1 | TGTGCCAGCAGTTTCGACAGGGGGTCCTATGGCTACACCTTC | CASSFDRGSYGYTF
TRBJ2-3 | TRBV18 | . | . | TGTGCCAGCTCGCAGGGACCGCCCTTAAACACAGATACGCAGTATTTT | CASSQGPPLNTDTQYF
TRBJ1-2 | TRBV4-2 | . | TRBD1 | TGTGCCAGCAGCCACCCCGGACAGGGCACGTCCTATGGCTACACCTTC | CASSHPGQGTSYGYTF
TRBJ2-3 | TRBV7-3 | . | TRBD2 | TGTGCCAGCAGCAGTAGCGGGAGTGGGGCAGATACGCAGTATTTT | CASSSSGSGADTQYF
TRBJ2-1 | TRBV5-1 | . | TRBD1 | TGCGCCAGCAGCTTGGGGGACAGGGGATCCTACAATGAGCAGTTCTTC | CASSLGDRGSYNEQFF
TRBJ2-1 | TRBV2 | . | . | TGTGCCAGCAGTGCGGACTTTACCTACAATGAGCAGTTCTTC | CASSADFTYNEQFF
TRBJ1-5 | TRBV15 | . | . | TGTGCCACCAGCGGACGGACGGGGCAGCCCCAGCATTTT | CATSGRTGQPQHF
TRBJ1-5 | TRBV2 | few | TRBD1 | TGTGCCAGCAGCTTGCCTGGGACAGAAATCTATAGCAATCAGCCCCAGCATTTT | CASSLPGTEIYSNQPQHF
TRBJ2-6 | TRBV19 | . | TRBD1 | TGTGCCAGTAGTGCGGACAGGGGTGTTTCTGGGGCCAACGTCCTGACTTTC | CASSADRGVSGANVLTF
TRBJ1-3 | TRBV6-5 | . | . | TGTGCCAGCAGTGAAGCGGTCAGAAACACCATATATTTT | CASSEAVRNTIYF